This T cell receptor (beta chain) came from a study of blood T cell repertoires in COVID-19 (dated by TCRdb to between 2020 and 2021). In terms of the full investigation: Samples from collaborators originated in the United States, Italy and Spain and spanned both the acute and convalescent phases of COVID-19. Sample metadata almost always included a de-identified subject ID, COVID-19 status, age in years and sex. The samples were drawn from two sources: the first 160 participants of the ongoing ImmuneRACE study, and about 1,300 subjects contributed by 6 global collaborators. Where HLA class I and class II types were available, the types were taken from metadata supplied by the sample provider, not from assay-based typing. The repertoires were released in a freely available public database meant as a resource for research on the immune response to SARS-CoV-2. The material from the prospective study consisted of cDNA or gDNA derived from T cells, B-cell-depleted T cells, or PBMCs. Deeply sampled blood TCRbeta repertoires from subjects exposed to, actively infected with, or recovered from COVID-19 were included in the dataset. Overall study outcomes, separate from this receptor: Clinical and demographic metadata were provided uncurated, with the amount varying by source and participant.

TCRbeta CDR3 regions were amplified from genomic DNA by means of the immunoSEQ Assay, a bias-controlled multiplex PCR. On the study's bioinformatics: Within the assay, amplification of reference gene primers was used to estimate how many nucleated cells each sample contained. To quantify the absolute abundance of each unique TCRbeta CDR3 rearrangement, sequence reads were collapsed and filtered. For each sample, productive Simpson clonality was calculated as the square root of Simpson's diversity index over productive rearrangements. As stored in TCRdb, this immuneACCESS dataset retains in-frame rearrangements with V and J assigned. A fraction of the clones does not appear; measured against another copy, unresolved V genes explain less than half of the discrepancy, and the remainder lacks a known reason. V, J and clone size were drawn from that table, and D and trimming were deduced from the DNA. The sample yields approximately 190,000 clones; roughly 80% were counted once. The ten largest clonotypes hold around 5.5% of the sample.

Including the terminal cysteine and phenylalanine, the CDR3 comprises 14 residues. The DNA shown is the 42-base CDR3, in frame from base 1. Trimming costs V 3 bases and J 1 base, and their ends lie 9 bases apart. CDR1 LNHDA and CDR2 SQIVND are derived from the germline V gene (reference sequence). Participants in the prospective study were enrolled through a virtual design, were aged 18 to 89 years, and lived in roughly 24 United States geographic areas. In the prospective study, cohorts were assigned on the basis of participant-reported clinical history obtained from a screening survey and a study questionnaire. In the prospective study, mobile phlebotomists collected whole blood, serum and a nasopharyngeal or oropharyngeal swab from each participant. Additional blood draws and questionnaires over an approximately 2-month period could optionally be provided by prospective study participants. Prospective study blood samples were shipped either frozen or at room temperature before DNA extraction.

This clone has only a few counts. This receptor's antigen is unknown. Base qualities are not provided; no much larger clone lies one nucleotide away. The receptor chain draws on TRBV19 and TRBJ1-2, with a weak D call of TRBD1 (5 bases match). This receptor was obtained from an older woman with acute COVID-19. The specimen sequenced was PBMCs or T cells enriched from blood (not recorded which). CDR3 protein: CASSIEGLNYGYTF. The nucleotide sequence reads as follows: TGTGCCAGTAGTATTGAGGGACTTAACTATGGCTACACCTTC. The variable domain in full, with residues beyond the CDR3 obtained from the reference TRBV19 and TRBJ1-2 genes, is DGGITQSPKYLFRKEGQNVTLSCEQNLNHDAMYWYRQDPGQGLRLIYYSQIVNDFQKGDIAEGYSVSREKKESFPLTVTSAQKNPTAFYLCASSIEGLNYGYTFGSGTRLTVV.